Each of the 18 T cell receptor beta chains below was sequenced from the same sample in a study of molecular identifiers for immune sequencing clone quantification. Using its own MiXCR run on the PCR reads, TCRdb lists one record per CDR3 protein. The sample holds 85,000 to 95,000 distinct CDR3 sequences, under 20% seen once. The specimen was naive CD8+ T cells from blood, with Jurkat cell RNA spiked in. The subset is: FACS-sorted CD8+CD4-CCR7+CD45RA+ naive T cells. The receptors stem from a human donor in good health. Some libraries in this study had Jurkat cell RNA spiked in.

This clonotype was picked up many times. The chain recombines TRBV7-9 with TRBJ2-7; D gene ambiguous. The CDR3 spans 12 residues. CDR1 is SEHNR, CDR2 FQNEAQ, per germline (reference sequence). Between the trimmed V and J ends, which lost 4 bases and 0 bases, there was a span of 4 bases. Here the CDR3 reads CASSSSSYEQYF. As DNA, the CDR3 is TGTGCCAGCAGCTCGAGCTCCTACGAGCAGTACTTC.

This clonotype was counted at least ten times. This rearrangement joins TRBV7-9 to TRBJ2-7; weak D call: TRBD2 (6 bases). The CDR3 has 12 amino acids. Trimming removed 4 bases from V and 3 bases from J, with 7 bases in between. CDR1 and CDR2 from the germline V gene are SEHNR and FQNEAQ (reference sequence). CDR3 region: CASSSGDYEQYF. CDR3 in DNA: TGTGCCAGCAGCTCGGGAGACTACGAGCAGTACTTC.

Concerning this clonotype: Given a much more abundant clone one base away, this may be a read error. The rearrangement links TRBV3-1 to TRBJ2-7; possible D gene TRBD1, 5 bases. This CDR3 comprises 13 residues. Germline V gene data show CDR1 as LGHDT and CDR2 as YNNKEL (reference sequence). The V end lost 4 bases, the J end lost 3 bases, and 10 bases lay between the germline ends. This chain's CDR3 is CASSRRQHYEQYF. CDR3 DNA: TGTGCCAGCAGCCGGAGACAGCACTACGAGCAGTACTTC.

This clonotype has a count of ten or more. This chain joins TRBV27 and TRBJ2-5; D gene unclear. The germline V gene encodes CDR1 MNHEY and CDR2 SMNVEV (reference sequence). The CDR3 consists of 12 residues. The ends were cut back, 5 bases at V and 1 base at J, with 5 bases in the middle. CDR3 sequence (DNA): TGTGCCAGCAGTCAACTCCAAGAGACCCAGTACTTC. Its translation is CASSQLQETQYF.

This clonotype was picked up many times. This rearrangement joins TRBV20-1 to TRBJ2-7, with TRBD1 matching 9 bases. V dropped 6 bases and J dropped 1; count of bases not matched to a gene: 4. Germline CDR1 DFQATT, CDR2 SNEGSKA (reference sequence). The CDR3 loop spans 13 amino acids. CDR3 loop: CSAGTGLSYEQYF. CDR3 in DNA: TGCAGTGCAGGGACAGGGCTATCCTACGAGCAGTACTTC.

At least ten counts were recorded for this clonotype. CDR3 DNA sequence: TGTGCCAGCAGCTCCATCCTGGTGGACAGGGTCGAGCAGTACTTC. This encodes CASSSILVDRVEQYF. V and J are TRBV13 and TRBJ2-7; TRBD1 matches at 8 bases. The junction had 11 bases not matched to a gene; V was cut back by 4 bases and J by 6 bases. Germline V lookup: CDR1 PRHDT, CDR2 FYEKMQ (reference sequence). This CDR3 has 15 residues.

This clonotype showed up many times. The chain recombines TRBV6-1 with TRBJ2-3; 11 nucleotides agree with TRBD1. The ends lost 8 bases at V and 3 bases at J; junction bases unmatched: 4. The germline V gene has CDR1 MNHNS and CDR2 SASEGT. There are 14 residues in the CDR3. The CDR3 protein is CASSGTGGTDTQYF. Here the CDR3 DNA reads TGTGCCAGCTCCGGGACAGGGGGTACAGATACGCAGTATTTT.

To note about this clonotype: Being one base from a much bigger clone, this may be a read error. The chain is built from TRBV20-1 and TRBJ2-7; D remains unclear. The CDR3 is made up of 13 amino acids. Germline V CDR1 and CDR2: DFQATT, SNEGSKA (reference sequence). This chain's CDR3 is CGATGPNSYEQYF. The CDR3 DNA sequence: TGCGGTGCTACGGGTCCCAACTCCTACGAGCAGTACTTC.

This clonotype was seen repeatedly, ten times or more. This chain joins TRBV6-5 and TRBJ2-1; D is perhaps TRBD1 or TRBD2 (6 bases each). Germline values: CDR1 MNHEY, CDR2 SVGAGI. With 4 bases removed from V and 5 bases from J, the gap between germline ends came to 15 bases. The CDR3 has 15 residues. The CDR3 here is CASSSGQGRHNEQFF. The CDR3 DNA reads TGTGCCAGCAGTTCAGGGCAGGGGAGGCACAATGAGCAGTTCTTC.

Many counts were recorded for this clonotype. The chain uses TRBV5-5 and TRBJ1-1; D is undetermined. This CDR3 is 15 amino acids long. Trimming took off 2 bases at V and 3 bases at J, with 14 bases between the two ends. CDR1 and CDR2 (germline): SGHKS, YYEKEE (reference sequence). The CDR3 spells CASSFIGEKYTEAFF. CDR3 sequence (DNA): TGTGCCAGCAGCTTTATTGGGGAGAAATACACTGAAGCTTTCTTT.

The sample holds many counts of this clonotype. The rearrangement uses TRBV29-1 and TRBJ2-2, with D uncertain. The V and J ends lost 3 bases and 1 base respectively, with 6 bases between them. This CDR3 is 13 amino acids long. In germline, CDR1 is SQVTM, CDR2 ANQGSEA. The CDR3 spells CSVDVQNTGELFF. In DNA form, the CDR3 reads TGCAGCGTTGATGTGCAGAACACCGGGGAGCTGTTTTTT.

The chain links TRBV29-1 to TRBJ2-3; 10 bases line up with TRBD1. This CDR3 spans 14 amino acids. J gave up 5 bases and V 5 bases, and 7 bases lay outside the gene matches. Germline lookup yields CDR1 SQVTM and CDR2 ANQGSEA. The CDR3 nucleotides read TGCAGCGTTCGACAGGGGGCCGGGGGAGATACGCAGTATTTT. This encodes CSVRQGAGGDTQYF.

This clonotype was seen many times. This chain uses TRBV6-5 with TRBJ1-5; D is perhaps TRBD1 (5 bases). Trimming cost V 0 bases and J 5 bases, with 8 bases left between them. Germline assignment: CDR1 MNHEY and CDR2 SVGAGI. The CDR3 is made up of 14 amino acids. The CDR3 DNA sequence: TGTGCCAGCAGTTACTCGGGGCGGGATCAGCCCCAGCATTTT. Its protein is CASSYSGRDQPQHF.

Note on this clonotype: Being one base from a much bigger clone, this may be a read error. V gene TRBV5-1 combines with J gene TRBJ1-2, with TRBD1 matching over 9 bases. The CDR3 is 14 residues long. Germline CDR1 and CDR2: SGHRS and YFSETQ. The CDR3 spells CASSYTGGNYGCTF. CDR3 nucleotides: TGCGCCAGCAGTTATACAGGGGGCAACTATGGCTGCACCTTC.

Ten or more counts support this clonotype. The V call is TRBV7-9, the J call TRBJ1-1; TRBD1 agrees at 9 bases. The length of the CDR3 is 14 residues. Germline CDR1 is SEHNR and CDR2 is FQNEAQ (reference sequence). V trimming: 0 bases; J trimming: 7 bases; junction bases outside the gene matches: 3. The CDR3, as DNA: TGTGCCAGCAGCTTAGCGGGGACAGGGATTGAAGCTTTCTTT. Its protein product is CASSLAGTGIEAFF.

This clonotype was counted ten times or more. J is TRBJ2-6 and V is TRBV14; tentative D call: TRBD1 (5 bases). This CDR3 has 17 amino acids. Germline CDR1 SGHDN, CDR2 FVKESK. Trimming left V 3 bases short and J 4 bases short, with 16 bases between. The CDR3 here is CASSHQGPAYGANVLTF. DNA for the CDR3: TGTGCCAGCAGCCATCAGGGCCCCGCTTACGGGGCCAACGTCCTGACTTTC. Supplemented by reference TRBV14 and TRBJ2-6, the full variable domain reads EAGVTQFPSHSVIEKGQTVTLRCDPISGHDNLYWYRRVMGKEIKFLLHFVKESKQDESGMPNNRFLAERTGGTYSTLKVQPAELEDSGVYFCASSHQGPAYGANVLTFGAGSRLTVL.

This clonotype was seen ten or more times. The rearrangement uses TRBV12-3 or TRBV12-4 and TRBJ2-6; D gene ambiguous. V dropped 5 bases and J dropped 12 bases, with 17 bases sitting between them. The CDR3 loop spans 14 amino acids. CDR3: CASSPLGWPAVLTF. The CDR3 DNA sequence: TGTGCCAGCAGTCCCTTGGGTTGGCCCGCCGTCCTGACTTTC.

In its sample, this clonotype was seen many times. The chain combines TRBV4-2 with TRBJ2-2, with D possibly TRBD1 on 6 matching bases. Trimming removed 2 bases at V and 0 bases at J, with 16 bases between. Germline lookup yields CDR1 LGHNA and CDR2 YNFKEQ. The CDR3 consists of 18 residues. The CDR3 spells CASSQFNDRSTNTGELFF. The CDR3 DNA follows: TGTGCCAGCAGCCAATTCAACGACAGGTCCACGAACACCGGGGAGCTGTTTTTT.